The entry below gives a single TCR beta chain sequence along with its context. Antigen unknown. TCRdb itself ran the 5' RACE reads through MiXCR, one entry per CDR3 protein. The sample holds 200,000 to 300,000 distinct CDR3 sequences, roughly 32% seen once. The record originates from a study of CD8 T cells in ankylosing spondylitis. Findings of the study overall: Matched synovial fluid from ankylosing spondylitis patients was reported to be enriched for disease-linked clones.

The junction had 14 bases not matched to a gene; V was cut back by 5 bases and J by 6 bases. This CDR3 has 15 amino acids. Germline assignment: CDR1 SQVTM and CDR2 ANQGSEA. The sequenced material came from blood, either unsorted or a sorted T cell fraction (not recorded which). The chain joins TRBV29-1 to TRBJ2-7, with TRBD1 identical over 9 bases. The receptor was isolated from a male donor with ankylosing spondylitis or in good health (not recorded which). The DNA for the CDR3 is TGCAGCGTTCACCGGGACAGGGATGTGTCGGGCGAGCAGTACTTC. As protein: CSVHRDRDVSGEQYF.